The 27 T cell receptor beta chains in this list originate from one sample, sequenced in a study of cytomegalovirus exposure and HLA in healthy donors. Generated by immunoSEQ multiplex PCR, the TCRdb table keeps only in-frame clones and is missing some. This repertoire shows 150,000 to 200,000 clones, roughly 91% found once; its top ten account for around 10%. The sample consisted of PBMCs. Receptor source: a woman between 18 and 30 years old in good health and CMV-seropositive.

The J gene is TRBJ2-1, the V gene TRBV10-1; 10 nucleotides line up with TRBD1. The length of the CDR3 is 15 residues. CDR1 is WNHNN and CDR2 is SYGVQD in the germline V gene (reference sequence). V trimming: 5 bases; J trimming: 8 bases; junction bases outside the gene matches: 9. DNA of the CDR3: TGCGCCAGCAGTCCTAGGGGACAGGGGAGGGATGAGCAGTTCTTC. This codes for CASSPRGQGRDEQFF.

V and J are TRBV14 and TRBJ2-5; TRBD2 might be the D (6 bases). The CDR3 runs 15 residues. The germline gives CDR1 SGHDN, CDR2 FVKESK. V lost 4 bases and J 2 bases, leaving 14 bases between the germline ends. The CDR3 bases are TGTGCCAGCAGCCCCGGGACTTTCTTACAAGAGACCCAGTACTTC. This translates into CASSPGTFLQETQYF.

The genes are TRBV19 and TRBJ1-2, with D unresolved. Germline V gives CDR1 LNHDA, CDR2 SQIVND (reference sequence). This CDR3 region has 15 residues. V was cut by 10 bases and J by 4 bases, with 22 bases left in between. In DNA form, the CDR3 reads TGTGCCACTACAGAAACCCTCTCTATATTCTATGGCTACACCTTC. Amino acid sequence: CATTETLSIFYGYTF. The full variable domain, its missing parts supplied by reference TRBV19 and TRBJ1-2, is DGGITQSPKYLFRKEGQNVTLSCEQNLNHDAMYWYRQDPGQGLRLIYYSQIVNDFQKGDIAEGYSVSREKKESFPLTVTSAQKNPTAFYLCATTETLSIFYGYTFGSGTRLTVV.

The CDR3 region has the DNA TGTGCCAGCAGCGTAGCCGTCGATGAAAAACTGTTTTTT. It encodes CASSVAVDEKLFF. This chain joins TRBV9 and TRBJ1-4; D is unclear. Germline V gives CDR1 SGDLS, CDR2 YYNGEE. V gave up 0 bases and J gave up 6 bases, with 6 bases separating them. CDR3 size: 13 residues. The entire variable domain, with the rest obtained from reference TRBV9 and TRBJ1-4, is as follows: DSGVTQTPKHLITATGQRVTLRCSPRSGDLSVYWYQQSLDQGLQFLIQYYNGEERAKGNILERFSAQQFPDLHSELNLSSLELGDSALYFCASSVAVDEKLFFGSGTQLSVL.

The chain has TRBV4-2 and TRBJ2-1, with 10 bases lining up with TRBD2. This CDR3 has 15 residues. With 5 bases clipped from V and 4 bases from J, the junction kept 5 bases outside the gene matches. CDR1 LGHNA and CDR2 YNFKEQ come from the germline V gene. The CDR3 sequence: CASSEGTSEYNEQFF. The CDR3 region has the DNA TGTGCCAGCAGCGAAGGGACTAGCGAATACAATGAGCAGTTCTTC.

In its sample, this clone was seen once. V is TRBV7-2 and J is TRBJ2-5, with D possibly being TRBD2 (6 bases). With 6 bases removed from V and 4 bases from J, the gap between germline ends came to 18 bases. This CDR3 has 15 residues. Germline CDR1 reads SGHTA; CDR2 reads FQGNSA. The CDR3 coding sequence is TGTGCCAGCAGGTGGGGCCTAGCGATAGGAGAGACCCAGTACTTC. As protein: CASRWGLAIGETQYF.

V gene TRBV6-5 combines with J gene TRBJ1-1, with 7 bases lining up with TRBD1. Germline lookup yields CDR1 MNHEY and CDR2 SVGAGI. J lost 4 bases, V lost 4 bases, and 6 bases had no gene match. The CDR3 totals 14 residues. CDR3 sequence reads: CASSSQGGTTEAFF. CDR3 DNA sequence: TGTGCCAGCAGTTCCCAGGGGGGTACCACTGAAGCTTTCTTT.

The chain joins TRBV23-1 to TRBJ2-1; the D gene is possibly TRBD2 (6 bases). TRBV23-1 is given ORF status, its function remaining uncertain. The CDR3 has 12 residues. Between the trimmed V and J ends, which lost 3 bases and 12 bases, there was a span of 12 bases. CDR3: CASSQWGGGQFF. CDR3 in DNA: TGCGCCAGCAGTCAGTGGGGAGGCGGGCAGTTCTTC.

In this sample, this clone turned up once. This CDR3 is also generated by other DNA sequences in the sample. Written as DNA, the CDR3 is TGTGCCAGCAGCTTAGGAGGGAACTATGGCTACACCTTC. It translates to CASSLGGNYGYTF. The V call is TRBV7-3, the J call TRBJ1-2; D is ambiguous. V lost 2 bases, J lost 2 bases, and 6 bases lay in between. There are 13 residues in the CDR3. Germline assignment: CDR1 SGHTA and CDR2 FQGTGA. Combining the CDR3 with reference TRBV7-3 and TRBJ1-2 gives the whole variable domain GAGVSQTPSNKVTEKGKYVELRCDPISGHTALYWYRQSLGQGPEFLIYFQGTGAADDSGLPNDRFFAVRPEGSVSTLKIQRTERGDSAVYLCASSLGGNYGYTFGSGTRLTVV.

The CDR3 bases are TGTGCCAGCAGCTTACAGTCAAACTCCTACGAGCAGTACTTC. Translation gives CASSLQSNSYEQYF. The V call is TRBV7-8, the J call TRBJ2-7; D remains ambiguous. CDR3 size: 14 residues. CDR1 and CDR2 (germline): SGHVS, FQNEAQ. V was pared by 2 bases and J by 0 bases, with 8 bases between.

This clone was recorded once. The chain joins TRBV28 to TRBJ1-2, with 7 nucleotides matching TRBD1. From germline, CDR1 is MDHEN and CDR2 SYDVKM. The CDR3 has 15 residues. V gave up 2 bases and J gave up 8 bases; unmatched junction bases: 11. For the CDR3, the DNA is TGTGCCAGCAGTTTACTCTTATCCGGACAGGTGGGCTACACCTTC. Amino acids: CASSLLLSGQVGYTF.

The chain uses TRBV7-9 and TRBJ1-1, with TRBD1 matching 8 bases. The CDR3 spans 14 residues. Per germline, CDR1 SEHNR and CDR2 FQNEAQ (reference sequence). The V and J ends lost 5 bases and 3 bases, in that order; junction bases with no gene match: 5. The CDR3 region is CASSPGQVDTEAFF. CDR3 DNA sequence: TGTGCCAGCAGCCCGGGACAGGTTGACACTGAAGCTTTCTTT.

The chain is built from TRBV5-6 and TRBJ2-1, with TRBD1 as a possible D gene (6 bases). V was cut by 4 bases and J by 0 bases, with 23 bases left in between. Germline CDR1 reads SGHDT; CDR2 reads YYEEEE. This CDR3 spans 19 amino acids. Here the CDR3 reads CASSPSPGLGHPSYNEQFF. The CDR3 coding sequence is TGTGCCAGCAGCCCCTCTCCCGGTTTGGGACACCCCTCCTACAATGAGCAGTTCTTC. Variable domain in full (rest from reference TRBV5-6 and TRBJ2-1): DAGVTQSPTHLIKTRGQQVTLRCSPKSGHDTVSWYQQALGQGPQFIFQYYEEEERQRGNFPDRFSGHQFPNYSSELNVNALLLGDSALYLCASSPSPGLGHPSYNEQFFGPGTRLTVL.

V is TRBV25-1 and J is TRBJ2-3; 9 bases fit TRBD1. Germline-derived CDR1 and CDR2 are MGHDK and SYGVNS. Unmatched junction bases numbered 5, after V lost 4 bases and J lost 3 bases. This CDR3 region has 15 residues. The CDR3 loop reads CASSGLGQGTDTQYF. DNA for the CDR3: TGTGCCAGCAGTGGGCTTGGACAGGGGACAGATACGCAGTATTTT.

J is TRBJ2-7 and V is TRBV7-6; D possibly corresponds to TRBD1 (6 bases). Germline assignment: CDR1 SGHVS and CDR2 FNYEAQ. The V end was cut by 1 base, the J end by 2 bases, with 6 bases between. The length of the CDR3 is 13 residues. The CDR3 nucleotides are TGTGCCAGCAGCTTAGAGGGGGCCTACGAGCAGTACTTC. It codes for CASSLEGAYEQYF.

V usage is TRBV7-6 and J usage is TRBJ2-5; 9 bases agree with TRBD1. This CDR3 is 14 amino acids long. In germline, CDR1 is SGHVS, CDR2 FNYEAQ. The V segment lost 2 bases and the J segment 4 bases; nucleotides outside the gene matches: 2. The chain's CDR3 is CASSLRQGVETQYF. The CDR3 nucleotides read TGTGCCAGCAGCTTAAGACAGGGGGTAGAGACCCAGTACTTC.

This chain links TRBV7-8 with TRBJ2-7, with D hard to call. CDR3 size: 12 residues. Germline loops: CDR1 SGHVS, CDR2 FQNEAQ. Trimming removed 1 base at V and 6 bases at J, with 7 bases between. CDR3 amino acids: CASSLGPGEQYF. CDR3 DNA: TGTGCCAGCAGCTTAGGGCCGGGCGAGCAGTACTTC. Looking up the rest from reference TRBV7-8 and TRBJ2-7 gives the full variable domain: GAGVSQSPRYKVAKRGQDVALRCDPISGHVSLFWYQQALGQGPEFLTYFQNEAQLDKSGLPSDRFFAERPEGSVSTLKIQRTQQEDSAVYLCASSLGPGEQYFGPGTRLTVT.

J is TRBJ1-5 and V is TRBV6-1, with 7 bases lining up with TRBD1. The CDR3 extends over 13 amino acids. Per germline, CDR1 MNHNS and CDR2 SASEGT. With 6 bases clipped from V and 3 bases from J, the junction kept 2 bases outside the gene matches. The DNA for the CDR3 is TGTGCCAGCAGACAGGGGACCAATCAGCCCCAGCATTTT. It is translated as CASRQGTNQPQHF.

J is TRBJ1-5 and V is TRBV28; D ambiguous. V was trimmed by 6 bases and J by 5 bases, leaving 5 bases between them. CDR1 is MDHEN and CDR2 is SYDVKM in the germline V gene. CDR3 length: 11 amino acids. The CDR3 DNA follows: TGTGCCAGCAGCCTCGATCAGCCCCAGCATTTT. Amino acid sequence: CASSLDQPQHF. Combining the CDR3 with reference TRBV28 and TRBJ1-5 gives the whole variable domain DVKVTQSSRYLVKRTGEKVFLECVQDMDHENMFWYRQDPGLGLRLIYFSYDVKMKEKGDIPEGYSVSREKKERFSLILESASTNQTSMYLCASSLDQPQHFGDGTRLSIL.

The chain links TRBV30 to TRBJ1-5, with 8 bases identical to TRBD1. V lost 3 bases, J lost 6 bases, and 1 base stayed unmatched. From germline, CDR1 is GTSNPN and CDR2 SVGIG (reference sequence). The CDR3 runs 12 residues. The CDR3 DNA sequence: TGTGCCTGGAGAACAGGGGGTCAGCCCCAGCATTTT. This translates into CAWRTGGQPQHF. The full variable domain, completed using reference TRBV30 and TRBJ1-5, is SQTIHQWPATLVQPVGSPLSLECTVEGTSNPNLYWYRQAAGRGLQLLFYSVGIGQISSEVPQNLSASRPQDRQFILSSKKLLLSDSGFYLCAWRTGGQPQHFGDGTRLSIL.

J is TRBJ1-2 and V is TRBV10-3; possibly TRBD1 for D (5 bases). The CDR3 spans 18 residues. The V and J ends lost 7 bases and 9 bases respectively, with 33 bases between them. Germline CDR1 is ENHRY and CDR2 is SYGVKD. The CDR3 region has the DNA TGTGCCATCATTAGCAAATCGAATCAGGGCGCCAAAGGTCGGTGCTACACCTTC. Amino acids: CAIISKSNQGAKGRCYTF.

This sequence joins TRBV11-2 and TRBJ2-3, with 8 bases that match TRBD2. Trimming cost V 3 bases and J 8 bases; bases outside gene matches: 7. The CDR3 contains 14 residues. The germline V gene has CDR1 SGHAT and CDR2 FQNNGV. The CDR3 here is CASSFLTSGTTQYF. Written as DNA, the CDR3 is TGTGCCAGCAGCTTCCTTACTAGCGGAACTACGCAGTATTTT. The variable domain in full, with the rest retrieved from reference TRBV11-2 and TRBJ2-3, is EAGVAQSPRYKIIEKRQSVAFWCNPISGHATLYWYQQILGQGPKLLIQFQNNGVVDDSQLPKDRFSAERLKGVDSTLKIQPAKLEDSAVYLCASSFLTSGTTQYFGPGTRLTVL.

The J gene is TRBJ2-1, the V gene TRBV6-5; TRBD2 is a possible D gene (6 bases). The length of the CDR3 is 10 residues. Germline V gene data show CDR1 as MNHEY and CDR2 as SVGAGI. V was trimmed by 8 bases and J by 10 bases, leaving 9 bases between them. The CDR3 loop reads CASGGSEQFF. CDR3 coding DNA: TGTGCCAGCGGGGGGAGCGAGCAGTTCTTC.

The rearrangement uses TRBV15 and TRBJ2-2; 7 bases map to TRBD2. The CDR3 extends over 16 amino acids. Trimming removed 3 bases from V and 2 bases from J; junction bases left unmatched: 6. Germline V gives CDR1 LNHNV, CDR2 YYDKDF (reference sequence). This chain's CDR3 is CATSRSTSANTGELFF. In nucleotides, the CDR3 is TGTGCCACCAGCAGGTCAACTAGCGCTAACACCGGGGAGCTGTTTTTT.

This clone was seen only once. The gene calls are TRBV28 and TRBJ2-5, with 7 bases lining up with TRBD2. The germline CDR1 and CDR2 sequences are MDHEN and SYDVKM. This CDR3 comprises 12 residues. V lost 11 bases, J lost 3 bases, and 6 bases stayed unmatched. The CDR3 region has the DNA TGTGCCTCCATGGGGGGGAAAGAGACCCAGTACTTC. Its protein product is CASMGGKETQYF.

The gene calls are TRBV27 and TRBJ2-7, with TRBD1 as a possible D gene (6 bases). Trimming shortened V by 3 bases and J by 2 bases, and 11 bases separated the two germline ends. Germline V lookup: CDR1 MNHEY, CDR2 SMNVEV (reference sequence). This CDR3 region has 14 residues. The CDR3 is CASSFGRGPYEQYF. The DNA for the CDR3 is TGTGCCAGCAGTTTCGGCAGGGGACCCTACGAGCAGTACTTC.

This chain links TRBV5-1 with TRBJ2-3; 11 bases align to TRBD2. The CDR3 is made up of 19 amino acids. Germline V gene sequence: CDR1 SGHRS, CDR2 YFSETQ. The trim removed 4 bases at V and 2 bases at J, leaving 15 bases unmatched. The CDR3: CASSLGRAGLAGVTDTQYF. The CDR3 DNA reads TGCGCCAGCAGCCTCGGACGGGCCGGACTAGCGGGTGTCACAGATACGCAGTATTTT.